This T cell receptor (beta chain) emerged from a study of T cell repertoires in cytomegalovirus infection. The overall study: Public TCR beta signatures marked donors with CMV infection and the matching HLA.

General study findings and limits: CMV carriers with the relevant HLA were identified by cumulative public TCR beta family frequency. Within the response measured ex vivo, HLA-C-restricted CMV-specific TCR beta clonotypes were dominant.

This clonotype showed up many times. Antigen unknown. TCRdb independently ran MiXCR on the reads; one entry per CDR3 protein. Counted here are 450,000 to 600,000 distinct CDR3 sequences, roughly a third occurring once; the ten biggest clones make up about a sixth. V was shortened by 1 base and J by 10 bases, with 19 bases between the two germline ends. The CDR3 is 15 residues long. The germline CDR1 and CDR2 sequences are SGHTA and FQGNSA. The sequencing here drew on cultured PBMCs, taken from culture after CMV antigen stimulation. The chain joins TRBV7-2 to TRBJ1-1; possible D gene TRBD1, 5 bases. The sequence derives from a human donor in good health (CMV status not recorded). Some clones in this sample may be carry-over from other donors' samples. DNA for the CDR3: TGTGCCAGCAGCTTAGACTGGGCAGGAGTTGGGGGAGCTTTCTTT. Translated, it gives CASSLDWAGVGGAFF.